These 6 T cell receptor beta chains came from one sample sequenced in a study of blood T cell repertoires in COVID-19. Produced via immunoSEQ multiplex PCR; TCRdb's table is partial and in-frame only. The data show 200,000 to 250,000 clones, 70% to 90% seen once. Sequences were obtained from peripheral blood. The origin of the receptors is a woman between 18 and 29 years old who had recovered from COVID-19.

The chain joins TRBV11-1 to TRBJ2-5; 15 nucleotides match TRBD2. The CDR3 covers 15 residues. V trimming: 5 bases; J trimming: 4 bases; junction bases outside the gene matches: 2. The germline V gene encodes CDR1 SGHAT and CDR2 FQDESV (reference sequence). The CDR3 region is CASSGLAGGLETQYF. CDR3 nucleotides: TGTGCCAGCAGCGGACTAGCGGGAGGGCTAGAGACCCAGTACTTC. Full variable domain (remainder filled in from reference TRBV11-1 and TRBJ2-5): EAEVAQSPRYKITEKSQAVAFWCDPISGHATLYWYRQILGQGPELLVQFQDESVVDDSQLPKDRFSAERLKGVDSTLKIQPAELGDSAMYLCASSGLAGGLETQYFGPGTRLLVL.

The chain uses TRBV18 and TRBJ1-3; no clear D gene. The CDR3 has 12 amino acids. The V end lost 3 bases, the J end lost 5 bases, and 5 bases lay between the germline ends. Germline CDR1 reads KGHSH; CDR2 reads LQKENI. This chain's CDR3 is CASSPDRNTIYF. CDR3 in DNA: TGTGCCAGCTCACCCGACAGAAACACCATATATTTT.

This chain joins TRBV5-4 and TRBJ2-1, with 7 positions matching TRBD1. Germline trimming cut 4 bases from V and 7 bases from J; bases unmatched to any gene: 8. CDR3 length: 14 amino acids. CDR1 is SGHNT and CDR2 is YYREEE in the germline V gene (reference sequence). The CDR3 protein is CASSPVTGLNEQFF. CDR3 DNA sequence: TGTGCCAGCAGCCCAGTGACAGGGTTAAATGAGCAGTTCTTC.

This clone was picked up one time. The chain couples TRBV7-9 to TRBJ2-5; TRBD1 aligns across 7 bases. The germline CDR1 and CDR2 sequences are SEHNR and FQNEAQ (reference sequence). The CDR3 has 14 residues. After removal of 4 bases from V and 1 base from J, the junction contained 3 bases not matched to a gene. CDR3 region: CASSSGQPQETQYF. CDR3 in DNA: TGTGCCAGCAGCTCGGGACAGCCCCAAGAGACCCAGTACTTC.

The V gene is TRBV3-1 (or the pseudogene TRBV3-2), the J gene TRBJ1-2; a possible D gene is TRBD1 (6 bases). CDR1 LGHDT and CDR2 YNNKEL come from the germline V gene (reference sequence). The CDR3 is 14 amino acids. V gave up 2 bases and J gave up 3 bases, with 10 bases separating them. The CDR3 loop is CASSQIPGDYGYTF. The CDR3 coding sequence is TGTGCCAGCAGCCAAATCCCAGGGGACTATGGCTACACCTTC.

For the CDR3, the DNA is TGTGCCAGCAGCCCCCTGACTAGCGGGAGGACCACCGGGGAGCTGTTTTTT. It codes for CASSPLTSGRTTGELFF. The chain couples TRBV7-6 to TRBJ2-2; 13 bases map to TRBD2. CDR1 is SGHVS, CDR2 FNYEAQ, per germline. This CDR3 is 17 amino acids long. The J segment lost 4 bases and the V segment lost 5 bases, leaving 7 bases of the junction unmatched.